The entry that follows covers one T cell receptor (beta chain) sequence. What it recognizes is unknown. Sequenced by immunoSEQ multiplex PCR; TCRdb stores in-frame clones only, minus some. This repertoire shows 75,000 to 85,000 clones, roughly 87% found once; its top ten account for roughly a quarter. The data are from a study of T cell responses to AZD1222 COVID-19 vaccine. General study results and limits: Among those given AZD1222, only five or six were seropositive at baseline.

The TCR comes from an adult in good health. Sequencing used peripheral blood, obtained on day 0 of AZD1222 vaccination.

CDR3 nucleotide sequence: TGTGCCAGCAAGGGACAGGGGATGGGCGGGGAGCTGTTTTTT. This codes for CASKGQGMGGELFF. V gene TRBV27 combines with J gene TRBJ2-2; 10 nucleotides match TRBD1. With 7 bases clipped from V and 7 bases from J, the junction kept 6 bases outside the gene matches. Germline V lookup: CDR1 MNHEY, CDR2 SMNVEV (reference sequence). The CDR3 consists of 14 residues.